This T cell receptor (beta chain) was observed in a study of blood T cell repertoires in COVID-19 (dated by TCRdb to about 2020). Broadly, across the study: The collaborator samples originated in the United States, Italy and Spain and spanned the acute and convalescent phases of COVID-19. HLA class I and class II types, where available, came from metadata supplied by the sample provider rather than from assay-based typing. A freely available public database, intended as a resource for researchers studying the immune response to SARS-CoV-2, is where the repertoires were released. The dataset comprised deeply sampled blood TCRbeta repertoires from subjects exposed to, actively infected with, or recovered from COVID-19. Sample metadata almost always included a de-identified subject ID, COVID-19 status, age in years and sex. The samples were drawn from the first 160 participants of the ongoing ImmuneRACE study and from 950 to 1,500 subjects provided by 6 global collaborators. The prospective study material was composed of cDNA or gDNA derived from T cells, B-cell-depleted T cells, or PBMCs. On the study overall, not on this receptor specifically: Clinical and demographic metadata were provided uncurated, with the amount varying by source and participant.

CDR1 and CDR2 are read off the germline V gene as SGHTS and YDEGEE. V drops 5 bases and J drops 0 bases, leaving 21 bases in between. The CDR3 holds 18 amino acids from the cysteine to the phenylalanine. The kept DNA is CDR3 alone, 54 bases in frame from the first base. Only one count was recorded for this clone. The antigen it binds to is not known. Base qualities are not recorded, but no much larger clone differs from it by a single base. Each collaborating institution followed its own protocols to collect whole blood in K2EDTA tubes. For TCRbeta analysis, collaborator samples were shipped as frozen whole blood, as isolated PBMCs, or as DNA extracted from either sample type. The immunoSEQ Assay, a bias-controlled multiplex PCR, was used to amplify TCRbeta CDR3 regions from genomic DNA. From the authors' description of their analysis: The number of nucleated cells in each sample was estimated from the amplification of reference gene primers within the assay. To quantify the absolute abundance of each unique TCRbeta CDR3 rearrangement, sequence reads were collapsed and filtered. Productive Simpson clonality was computed per sample as the square root of Simpson's diversity index over productive rearrangements. This immuneACCESS table, as held by TCRdb, lists in-frame sequences with V and J called but not all clones. Of the missing ones, under half trace to an unresolved V gene in checked studies; the others have no known cause. V, J and clone size are taken as reported in that table, and D and trimming were inferred from the DNA itself. This sample holds roughly 320,000 clones; 65% to 90% were observed only once. Jointly, the top ten make up more than 6% of the sample.

The TCR was taken from a human donor in a cohort sampled during active COVID-19. The chain was built from TRBV5-8 and TRBJ1-5; the D gene identity is not certain. The sample comprised peripheral blood. The DNA is TGTGCCAGCAGAGTTGGTCCCGGGGAGTTTTATAGCAATCAGCCCCAGCATTTT. It translates to CASRVGPGEFYSNQPQHF. Outside the CDR3, residues come from the reference TRBV5-8 and TRBJ1-5 proteins, so the full variable domain is: EAGVTQSPTHLIKTRGQQATLRCSPISGHTSVYWYQQALGLGLQFLLWYDEGEERNRGNFPPRFSGRQFPNYSSELNVNALELEDSALYLCASRVGPGEFYSNQPQHFGDGTRLSIL.